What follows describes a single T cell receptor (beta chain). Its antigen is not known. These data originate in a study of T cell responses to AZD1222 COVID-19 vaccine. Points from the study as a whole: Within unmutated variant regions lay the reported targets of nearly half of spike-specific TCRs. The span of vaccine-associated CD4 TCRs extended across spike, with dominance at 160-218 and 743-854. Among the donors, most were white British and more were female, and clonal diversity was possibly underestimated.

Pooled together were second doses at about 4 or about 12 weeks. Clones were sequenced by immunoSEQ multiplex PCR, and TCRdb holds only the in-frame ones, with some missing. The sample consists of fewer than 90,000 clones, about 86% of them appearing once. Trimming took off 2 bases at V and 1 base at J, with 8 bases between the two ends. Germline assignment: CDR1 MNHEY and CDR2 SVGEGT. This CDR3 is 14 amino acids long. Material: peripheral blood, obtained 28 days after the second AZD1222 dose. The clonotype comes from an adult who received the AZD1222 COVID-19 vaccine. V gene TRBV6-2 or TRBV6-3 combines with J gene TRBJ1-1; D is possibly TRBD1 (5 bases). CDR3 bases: TGTGCCAGCAGTTACGGCAGGGCGAACACTGAAGCTTTCTTT. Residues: CASSYGRANTEAFF.